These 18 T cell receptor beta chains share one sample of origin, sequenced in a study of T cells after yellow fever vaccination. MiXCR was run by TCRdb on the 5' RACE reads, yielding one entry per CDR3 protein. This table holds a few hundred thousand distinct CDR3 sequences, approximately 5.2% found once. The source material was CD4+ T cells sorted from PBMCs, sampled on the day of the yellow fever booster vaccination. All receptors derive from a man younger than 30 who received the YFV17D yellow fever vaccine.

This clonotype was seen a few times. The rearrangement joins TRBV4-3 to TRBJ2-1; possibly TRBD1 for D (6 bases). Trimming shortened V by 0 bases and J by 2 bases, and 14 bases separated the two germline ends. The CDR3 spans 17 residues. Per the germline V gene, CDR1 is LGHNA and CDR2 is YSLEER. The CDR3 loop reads CASSQDQGIPAYNEQFF. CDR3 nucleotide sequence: TGCGCCAGCAGCCAAGATCAGGGGATTCCGGCCTACAATGAGCAGTTCTTC.

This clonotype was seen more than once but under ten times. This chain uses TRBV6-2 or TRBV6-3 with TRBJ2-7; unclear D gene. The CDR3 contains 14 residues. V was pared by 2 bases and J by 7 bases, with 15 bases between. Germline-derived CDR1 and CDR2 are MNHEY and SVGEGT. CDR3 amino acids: CASSYTMTRWEQYV. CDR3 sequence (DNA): TGTGCCAGCAGTTACACCATGACACGTTGGGAGCAGTACGTC.

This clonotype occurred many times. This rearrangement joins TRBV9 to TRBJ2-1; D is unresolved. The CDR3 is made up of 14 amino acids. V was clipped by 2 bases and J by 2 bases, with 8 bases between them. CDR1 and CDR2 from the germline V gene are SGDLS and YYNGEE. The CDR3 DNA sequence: TGTGCCAGCAGCGTCTCCCAACCCTACAATGAGCAGTTCTTC. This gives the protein CASSVSQPYNEQFF.

Here the CDR3 reads CASSPLGAGELFF. The CDR3 DNA reads as TGTGCCAGCAGCCCCCTAGGGGCCGGGGAGCTGTTTTTT. This rearrangement joins TRBV7-2 to TRBJ2-2, with a possible D match to TRBD1 (5 bases). Trimming left V 5 bases short and J 6 bases short, with 10 bases between. This CDR3 contains 13 residues. Germline CDR1 is SGHTA and CDR2 is FQGNSA.

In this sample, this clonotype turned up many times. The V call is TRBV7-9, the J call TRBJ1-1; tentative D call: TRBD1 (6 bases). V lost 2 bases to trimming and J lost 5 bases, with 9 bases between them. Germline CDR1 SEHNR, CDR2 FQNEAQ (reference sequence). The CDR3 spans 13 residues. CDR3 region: CASSLQGRTEAFF. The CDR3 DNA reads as TGTGCCAGCAGCTTACAGGGGAGAACTGAAGCTTTCTTT.

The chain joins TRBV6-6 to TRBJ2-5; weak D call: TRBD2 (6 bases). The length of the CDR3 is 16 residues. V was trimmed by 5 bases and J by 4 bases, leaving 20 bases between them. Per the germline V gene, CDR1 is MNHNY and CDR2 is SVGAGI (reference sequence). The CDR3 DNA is TGTGCCAGCAGTCCGAGACGGGGGTCGAGAGGAGAGACCCAGTACTTC. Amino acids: CASSPRRGSRGETQYF.

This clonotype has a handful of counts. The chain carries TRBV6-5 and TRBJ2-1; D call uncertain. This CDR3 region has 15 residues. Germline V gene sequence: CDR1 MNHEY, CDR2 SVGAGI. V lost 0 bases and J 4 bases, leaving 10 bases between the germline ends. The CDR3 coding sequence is TGTGCCAGCAGTTACTCTTCGGCCACTTACAATGAGCAGTTCTTC. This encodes CASSYSSATYNEQFF.

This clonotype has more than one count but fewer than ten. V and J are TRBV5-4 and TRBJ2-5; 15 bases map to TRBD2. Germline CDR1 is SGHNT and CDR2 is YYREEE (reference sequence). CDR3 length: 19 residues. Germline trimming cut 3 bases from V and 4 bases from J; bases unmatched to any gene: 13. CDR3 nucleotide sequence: TGTGCCAGCAGCTCAGGACTAGCGGGGGGGATCGGAAAAGGAGAGACCCAGTACTTC. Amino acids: CASSSGLAGGIGKGETQYF.

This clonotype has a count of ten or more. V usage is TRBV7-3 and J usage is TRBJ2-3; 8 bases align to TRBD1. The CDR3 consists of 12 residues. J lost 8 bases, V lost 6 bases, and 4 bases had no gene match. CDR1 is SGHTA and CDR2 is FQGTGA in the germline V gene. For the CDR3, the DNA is TGTGCCAGCAGTTTCACAGGGGGTACGCAGTATTTT. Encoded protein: CASSFTGGTQYF.

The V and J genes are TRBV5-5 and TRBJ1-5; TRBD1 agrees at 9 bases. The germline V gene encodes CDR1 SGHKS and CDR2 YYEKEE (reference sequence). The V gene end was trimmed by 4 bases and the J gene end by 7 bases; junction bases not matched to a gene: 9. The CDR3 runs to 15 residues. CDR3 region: CASSHGTGTGQPQHF. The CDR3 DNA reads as TGTGCCAGCAGCCACGGGACAGGGACAGGACAGCCCCAGCATTTT.

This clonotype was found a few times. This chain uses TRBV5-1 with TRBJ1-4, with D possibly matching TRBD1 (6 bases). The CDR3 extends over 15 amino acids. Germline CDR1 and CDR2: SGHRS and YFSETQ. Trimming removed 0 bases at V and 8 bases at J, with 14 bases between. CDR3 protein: CASSLGQGKDEKLFF. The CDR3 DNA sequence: TGCGCCAGCAGCTTGGGGCAGGGGAAGGACGAAAAACTGTTTTTT.

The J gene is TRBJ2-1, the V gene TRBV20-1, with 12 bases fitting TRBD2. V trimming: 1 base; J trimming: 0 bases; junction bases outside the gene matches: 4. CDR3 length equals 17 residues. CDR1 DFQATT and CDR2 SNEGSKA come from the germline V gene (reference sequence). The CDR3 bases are TGCAGTGCTAGAGGCCTAGCGGGGGGGCCCTCCTACAATGAGCAGTTCTTC. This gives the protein CSARGLAGGPSYNEQFF.

In nucleotides, the CDR3 is TGCGCCAGCAGCTTCGACATCGATCGTCGGGAGCAGTACTTC. It encodes CASSFDIDRREQYF. The rearrangement links TRBV5-1 to TRBJ2-7; D call uncertain. The CDR3 is 14 amino acids. Per the germline V gene, CDR1 is SGHRS and CDR2 is YFSETQ. V lost 2 bases, J lost 7 bases, and 16 bases lay in between. Drawing the rest from reference TRBV5-1 and TRBJ2-7, the complete variable domain is KAGVTQTPRYLIKTRGQQVTLSCSPISGHRSVSWYQQTPGQGLQFLFEYFSETQRNKGNFPGRFSGRQFSNSRSEMNVSTLELGDSALYLCASSFDIDRREQYFGPGTRLTVT.

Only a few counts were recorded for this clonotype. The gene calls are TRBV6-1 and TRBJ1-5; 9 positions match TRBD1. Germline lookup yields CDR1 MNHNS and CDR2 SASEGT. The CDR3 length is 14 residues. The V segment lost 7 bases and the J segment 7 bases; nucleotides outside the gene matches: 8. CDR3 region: CASINPGQGQPQHF. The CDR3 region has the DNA TGTGCCAGCATCAATCCGGGACAGGGACAGCCCCAGCATTTT.

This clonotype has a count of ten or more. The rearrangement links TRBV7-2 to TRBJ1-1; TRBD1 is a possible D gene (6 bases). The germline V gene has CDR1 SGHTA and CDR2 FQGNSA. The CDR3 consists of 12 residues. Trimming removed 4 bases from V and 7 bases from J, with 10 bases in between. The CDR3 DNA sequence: TGTGCCAGCAGCTCTACAGGGAATGAAGCTTTCTTT. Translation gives CASSSTGNEAFF.

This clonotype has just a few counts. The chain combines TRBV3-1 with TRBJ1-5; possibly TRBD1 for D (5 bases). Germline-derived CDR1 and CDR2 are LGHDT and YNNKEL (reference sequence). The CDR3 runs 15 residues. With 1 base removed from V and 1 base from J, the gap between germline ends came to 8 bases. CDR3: CASSQGGWSNQPQHF. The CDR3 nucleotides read TGTGCCAGCAGCCAAGGGGGCTGGAGCAATCAGCCCCAGCATTTT.

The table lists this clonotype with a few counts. CDR3 protein: CASRLPGQPLGYEQYV. The CDR3 nucleotides read TGCGCCAGCAGACTTCCGGGACAGCCTTTAGGTTACGAGCAGTACGTC. This chain links TRBV23-1 with TRBJ2-7; TRBD1 matches at 7 bases. TRBV23-1 is given ORF status, its function remaining uncertain. The CDR3 loop spans 16 amino acids. V trimming: 6 bases; J trimming: 4 bases; junction bases outside the gene matches: 15.

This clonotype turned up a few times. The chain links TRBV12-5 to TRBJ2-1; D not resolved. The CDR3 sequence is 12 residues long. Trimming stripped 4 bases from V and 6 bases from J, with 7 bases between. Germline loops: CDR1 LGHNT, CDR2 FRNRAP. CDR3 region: CASGSKGNEQFF. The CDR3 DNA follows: TGTGCTAGTGGTTCGAAAGGCAATGAGCAGTTCTTC.